This T cell receptor beta chain was identified during a study of blood T cell repertoires in COVID-19. Study in general: The origin of the acute and convalescent COVID-19 samples was the United States, Italy and Spain. From T cells, B-cell-depleted T cells, or PBMCs came the material, which was cDNA or gDNA.

CDR1 and CDR2 from the germline V gene are SGHVS and FQNEAQ. V dropped 2 bases and J dropped 4 bases, with 6 bases sitting between them. The CDR3 is 13 amino acids. Per the authors' pipeline: Researchers report that nucleated cell counts were estimated from reference gene primer amplification. Some clones are missing from TCRdb's copy, which holds only in-frame ones; the method was immunoSEQ multiplex PCR. V, J and clone size are taken as reported in that table, and D and trimming were inferred from the DNA itself. The data hold about 120,000 clones, with 88% observed a single time. The sample taken for sequencing was peripheral blood. The J gene is TRBJ2-1, the V gene TRBV7-8; D unclear. The receptor was derived from a woman aged 45-59 years with acute or convalescent COVID-19. In DNA form, the CDR3 reads TGTGCCAGCAGCTTAAGACATTACAATGAGCAGTTCTTC. Translating it yields CASSLRHYNEQFF.